The 25 T cell receptor beta chains given below trace back to one sample, sequenced in a study of blood T cell repertoires in COVID-19. Clones were read by immunoSEQ multiplex PCR, and TCRdb kept only the in-frame ones, dropping some. The sample contains under 250,000 clones, roughly 80% of which appear only once. Sequenced sample: PBMCs or T cells enriched from blood (not recorded which). Receptors were obtained from a woman in her forties or fifties who had been exposed to COVID-19.

This chain uses TRBV27 with TRBJ1-5; 7 bases are shared with TRBD1. Germline V CDR1 and CDR2: MNHEY, SMNVEV (reference sequence). The CDR3 is 13 residues long. J gave up 6 bases and V 5 bases, and 4 bases lay outside the gene matches. CDR3 sequence: CASSGQVGQPQHF. The CDR3 coding sequence is TGTGCCAGCAGTGGACAGGTGGGTCAGCCCCAGCATTTT.

Comment on this clone: Other DNA sequences in this specimen translate into the identical CDR3. The CDR3 DNA reads TGTGCCAGCAGCTTACTCGGACAGAGCTCCTATAATTCACCCCTCCACTTT. It specifies CASSLLGQSSYNSPLHF. The chain combines TRBV11-2 with TRBJ1-6, with D possibly being TRBD1 (6 bases). CDR1 is SGHAT and CDR2 is FQNNGV in the germline V gene. The CDR3 is 17 residues long. The V and J ends lost 2 bases and 0 bases respectively, with 11 bases between them. Based on the CDR3 plus reference TRBV11-2 and TRBJ1-6, the full variable domain is EAGVAQSPRYKIIEKRQSVAFWCNPISGHATLYWYQQILGQGPKLLIQFQNNGVVDDSQLPKDRFSAERLKGVDSTLKIQPAKLEDSAVYLCASSLLGQSSYNSPLHFGNGTRLTVT.

This clone was observed a few times. V is TRBV5-4 and J is TRBJ2-1, with D hard to call. Trimming took off 0 bases at V and 12 bases at J, with 10 bases between the two ends. The germline CDR1 and CDR2 sequences are SGHNT and YYREEE (reference sequence). CDR3 length equals 12 residues. Written as DNA, the CDR3 is TGTGCCAGCAGCTTGGATTGGGCCGTGCAGTTCTTC. It translates to CASSLDWAVQFF.

The rearrangement joins TRBV11-2 to TRBJ2-1; 12 bases align to TRBD2. Germline V CDR1 and CDR2: SGHAT, FQNNGV. Trimming took 5 bases from V and 5 from J; bases not matched to a gene: 1. This CDR3 region has 14 residues. In DNA, the CDR3 is TGTGCCAGCAGCCGGACTAGCGGGGACAATGAGCAGTTCTTC. Translation gives CASSRTSGDNEQFF.

The chain joins TRBV5-4 to TRBJ2-7; D possibly corresponds to TRBD1 (5 bases). V gave up 2 bases and J gave up 5 bases, with 8 bases separating them. From germline, CDR1 is SGHNT and CDR2 YYREEE (reference sequence). This CDR3 is 12 amino acids long. Here the CDR3 reads CASSFQGDEQYF. DNA of the CDR3: TGTGCCAGCAGCTTCCAAGGGGACGAGCAGTACTTC. The full variable domain, its missing parts supplied by reference TRBV5-4 and TRBJ2-7, is ETGVTQSPTHLIKTRGQQVTLRCSSQSGHNTVSWYQQALGQGPQFIFQYYREEENGRGNFPPRFSGLQFPNYSSELNVNALELDDSALYLCASSFQGDEQYFGPGTRLTVT.

The rearrangement links TRBV12-5 to TRBJ1-3; maybe TRBD1 (5 bases). This CDR3 has 16 residues. V shed 6 bases and J shed 0 bases, with 15 bases lying between them. Germline V gene lookup returns CDR1 LGHNT and CDR2 FRNRAP. The CDR3 sequence is CASGTPAGGSGNTIYF. CDR3 DNA: TGTGCTAGTGGCACACCGGCCGGGGGCTCTGGAAACACCATATATTTT.

There are a few counts of this clone. The genes are TRBV12-3 or TRBV12-4 and TRBJ2-5; D remains ambiguous. The V gene lost 1 base and the J gene lost 7 bases, with 7 bases spanning the gap. CDR3 size: 12 residues. CDR3 sequence: CASSLGPSTQYF. The CDR3 nucleotides read TGTGCCAGCAGTTTAGGGCCTTCGACCCAGTACTTC.

Here the CDR3 reads CASSPRRQAGASKNTEAFF. DNA for the CDR3: TGTGCCAGCAGCCCAAGAAGGCAGGCTGGGGCATCTAAGAACACTGAAGCTTTCTTT. The chain is built from TRBV3-1 (or the pseudogene TRBV3-2) and TRBJ1-1; a weak D match, TRBD1 (5 bases). The V end lost 4 bases, the J end lost 1 base, and 25 bases lay between the germline ends. The V gene's germline CDR1 is LGHDT and CDR2 YNNKEL (reference sequence). The CDR3 covers 19 residues.

The chain is built from TRBV19 and TRBJ1-2; no clear D gene. CDR1 and CDR2 (germline): LNHDA, SQIVND (reference sequence). V was cut by 5 bases and J by 6 bases, with 13 bases left in between. This CDR3 comprises 13 residues. The CDR3 sequence is CASSGLGRNGYTF. The CDR3 region has the DNA TGTGCCAGTAGTGGGCTAGGGAGGAATGGCTACACCTTC.

The sample holds one count of this clone. This chain links TRBV5-1 with TRBJ2-3, with D maybe TRBD1 (6 bases). V was cut by 4 bases and J by 1 base, with 10 bases left in between. This CDR3 has 14 residues. CDR1 and CDR2 from the germline V gene are SGHRS and YFSETQ. CDR3 DNA sequence: TGCGCCAGCAGCCCCTCAGGGGGCACAGATACGCAGTATTTT. It encodes CASSPSGGTDTQYF.

CDR3: CASSKAGTGIYEQYF. CDR3 DNA: TGTGCCAGCAGTAAGGCCGGGACAGGGATCTACGAGCAGTACTTC. The chain is built from TRBV7-6 and TRBJ2-7, with 9 bases matching TRBD1. From germline, CDR1 is SGHVS and CDR2 FNYEAQ. CDR3 length equals 15 residues. J gave up 3 bases and V 6 bases, and 9 bases lay outside the gene matches. The variable domain in full, completed from reference TRBV7-6 and TRBJ2-7, reads GAGVSQSPRYKVTKRGQDVALRCDPISGHVSLYWYRQALGQGPEFLTYFNYEAQQDKSGLPNDRFSAERPEGSISTLTIQRTEQRDSAMYRCASSKAGTGIYEQYFGPGTRLTVT.

The chain combines TRBV4-1 with TRBJ1-2; D unclear. Trimming took 3 bases from V and 2 from J, leaving 22 bases between them. The CDR3 extends over 18 amino acids. Germline V gene lookup returns CDR1 MGHRA and CDR2 YSYEKL. The CDR3 nucleotides are TGCGCCAGCAGCCACGACGGAGGTGAGGGTATCGCAAACTATGGCTACACCTTC. Translated: CASSHDGGEGIANYGYTF.

The V call is TRBV11-3, the J call TRBJ2-3; D possibly corresponds to TRBD2 (6 bases). Trimming stripped 1 base from V and 5 bases from J, with 10 bases between. The length of the CDR3 is 14 residues. Germline CDR1 reads SGHNT; CDR2 reads YENEEA. Here the CDR3 reads CASSLGGVGDTQYF. Here the CDR3 DNA reads TGTGCCAGCAGCTTAGGCGGGGTGGGAGATACGCAGTATTTT.

The J gene is TRBJ1-2, the V gene TRBV29-1; 9 bases match TRBD1. With V trimmed by 6 bases and J by 5 bases, 13 bases remained unmatched. CDR1 and CDR2 from the germline V gene are SQVTM and ANQGSEA. The CDR3 runs to 15 residues. CDR3 amino acids: CSVPRQGGFYYGYTF. Written as DNA, the CDR3 is TGCAGCGTACCGAGACAGGGGGGGTTCTATTATGGCTACACCTTC.

This clone was seen a handful of times. The chain couples TRBV5-6 to TRBJ2-7; TRBD1 is a possible D gene (6 bases). In germline, CDR1 is SGHDT, CDR2 YYEEEE. There are 15 residues in the CDR3. Trimming removed 0 bases at V and 2 bases at J, with 12 bases between. CDR3 region: CASSLVPGETYEQYF. As DNA, the CDR3 is TGTGCCAGCAGCTTGGTTCCAGGGGAGACCTACGAGCAGTACTTC. The full variable domain, its missing parts supplied by reference TRBV5-6 and TRBJ2-7, is DAGVTQSPTHLIKTRGQQVTLRCSPKSGHDTVSWYQQALGQGPQFIFQYYEEEERQRGNFPDRFSGHQFPNYSSELNVNALLLGDSALYLCASSLVPGETYEQYFGPGTRLTVT.

The rearrangement joins TRBV28 to TRBJ1-4; possible D gene TRBD1, 5 bases. From germline, CDR1 is MDHEN and CDR2 SYDVKM. V was clipped by 4 bases and J by 3 bases, with 12 bases between them. The CDR3 is made up of 15 amino acids. This CDR3 reads CASSWGPPANEKLFF. The CDR3 DNA follows: TGTGCCAGCAGTTGGGGCCCTCCCGCTAATGAAAAACTGTTTTTT.

The J gene is TRBJ1-1, the V gene TRBV27, with a weak D call TRBD1 (5 bases). Trimming took off 2 bases at V and 6 bases at J, with 13 bases between the two ends. Germline CDR1 and CDR2: MNHEY and SMNVEV (reference sequence). The CDR3 sequence is 14 residues long. As DNA, the CDR3 is TGTGCCAGCAGTTTAACCAGGGTTCAAGCTGAAGCTTTCTTT. Translated: CASSLTRVQAEAFF.

The chain combines TRBV5-1 with TRBJ2-6; 10 bases agree with TRBD1. Unmatched junction bases numbered 8, after V lost 4 bases and J lost 1 base. The CDR3 has 18 residues. Per germline, CDR1 SGHRS and CDR2 YFSETQ. Here the CDR3 reads CASSRLDRGGSGANVLTF. The DNA of the CDR3 is TGCGCCAGCAGCCGCCTGGACAGGGGGGGGTCTGGGGCCAACGTCCTGACTTTC. Full variable domain (missing parts from reference TRBV5-1 and TRBJ2-6): KAGVTQTPRYLIKTRGQQVTLSCSPISGHRSVSWYQQTPGQGLQFLFEYFSETQRNKGNFPGRFSGRQFSNSRSEMNVSTLELGDSALYLCASSRLDRGGSGANVLTFGAGSRLTVL.

This clone was detected once. The V and J genes are TRBV25-1 and TRBJ2-3; TRBD2 aligns across 7 bases. CDR1 MGHDK and CDR2 SYGVNS come from the germline V gene. The CDR3 sequence is 15 residues long. V shed 6 bases, J shed 1 base, and the junction held 7 bases outside the gene matches. CDR3 sequence: CASSYGGLRTDTQYF. In nucleotides, the CDR3 is TGTGCCAGCAGCTACGGGGGGTTACGCACAGATACGCAGTATTTT.

The CDR3 loop reads CASSWTGGAGELFF. The CDR3, as DNA: TGTGCCAGCAGCTGGACAGGGGGCGCCGGGGAGCTGTTTTTT. This sequence joins TRBV6-6 and TRBJ2-2; 11 bases match TRBD1. The CDR3 runs to 14 residues. V trimming: 6 bases; J trimming: 6 bases; junction bases outside the gene matches: 3. Germline CDR1 MNHNY, CDR2 SVGAGI (reference sequence).

The chain uses TRBV5-8 and TRBJ1-2, with D possibly matching TRBD1 (6 bases). Trimming shortened V by 4 bases and J by 0 bases, and 16 bases separated the two germline ends. The V gene's germline CDR1 is SGHTS and CDR2 YDEGEE. This CDR3 has 16 residues. For the CDR3, the DNA is TGTGCCAGCAGCGAAAGCAGGGGACAATCTAACTATGGCTACACCTTC. It specifies CASSESRGQSNYGYTF.

The chain has TRBV7-2 and TRBJ1-5, with D unresolved. V was pared by 3 bases and J by 3 bases, with 9 bases between. This CDR3 is 14 amino acids long. Germline CDR1 SGHTA, CDR2 FQGNSA. CDR3 nucleotides: TGTGCCAGCAGCTTTGGCAACCCCAATCAGCCCCAGCATTTT. Its protein is CASSFGNPNQPQHF.

The chain uses TRBV6-4 and TRBJ1-2, with D possibly being TRBD1 (5 bases). The CDR3 extends over 14 amino acids. The V gene's germline CDR1 is MRHNA and CDR2 SNTAGT. Trimming stripped 1 base from V and 7 bases from J, with 13 bases between. The CDR3 DNA reads TGTGCCAGCAGTGACTTCCCGCGGGGACTTGGCTACACCTTC. Its protein product is CASSDFPRGLGYTF.

This chain joins TRBV19 and TRBJ2-3; TRBD2 might be the D (7 bases). The germline V and J ends were trimmed by 3 bases and 8 bases, with 24 bases remaining between them. The CDR3 has 17 residues. The germline V gene has CDR1 LNHDA and CDR2 SQIVND (reference sequence). This CDR3 is CASSISSGGPPGRTQYF. CDR3 coding DNA: TGTGCCAGTAGTATTTCTTCGGGGGGCCCCCCGGGCCGTACGCAGTATTTT.

This rearrangement joins TRBV6-2 or TRBV6-3 to TRBJ1-4; 8 bases line up with TRBD1. CDR3 length: 14 residues. Germline V gene lookup returns CDR1 MNHEY and CDR2 SVGEGT. J gave up 8 bases and V 6 bases, and 8 bases lay outside the gene matches. The CDR3 region is CASSSGTGREKLFF. The CDR3 coding sequence is TGTGCCAGCAGCTCCGGGACAGGACGGGAAAAACTGTTTTTT.